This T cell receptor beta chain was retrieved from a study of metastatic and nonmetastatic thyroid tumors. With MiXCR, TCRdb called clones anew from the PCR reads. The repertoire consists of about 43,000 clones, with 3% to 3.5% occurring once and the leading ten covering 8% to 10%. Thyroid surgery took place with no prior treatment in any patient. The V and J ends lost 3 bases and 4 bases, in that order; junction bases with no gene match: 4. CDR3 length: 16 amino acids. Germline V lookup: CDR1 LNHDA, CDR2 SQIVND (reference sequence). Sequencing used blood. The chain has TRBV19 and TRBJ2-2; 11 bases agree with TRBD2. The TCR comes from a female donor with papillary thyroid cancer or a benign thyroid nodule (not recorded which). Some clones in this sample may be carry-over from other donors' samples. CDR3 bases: TGTGCCAGTAGTATGTCTCTAGCGGGAGGCACCGGGGAGCTGTTTTTT. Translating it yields CASSMSLAGGTGELFF.